Included here is one TCR beta chain sequence, with context. Its antigen is still unknown. The CDR3 covers 14 residues. CDR1 is MNHNY and CDR2 is SVGAGI in the germline V gene (reference sequence). V shed 7 bases and J shed 4 bases, with 15 bases lying between them. The record originates from a study of T cell repertoires in cytomegalovirus infection. Whole-study context: Both recently identified HLA-C-restricted and well-studied HLA-B-restricted CMV epitopes were used in the study.

Findings of the study overall: Adding up the frequency of public TCR beta families identified people who carried CMV plus the relevant HLA. CMV-specific HLA-C-restricted TCR beta clonotypes dominated the ex vivo response.

From the reads, TCRdb called clonotypes with MiXCR, one entry per CDR3 protein. Among around 800,000 distinct CDR3 sequences listed, 32% were seen once. The V and J genes are TRBV6-6 and TRBJ2-3; D gene unclear. This receptor was obtained from a human donor in good health (CMV status not recorded). Some clones in this sample may be carry-over from other donors' samples. The specimen comprised cultured CD8+ T cells from PBMCs, sampled from culture after CMV antigen stimulation. CDR3 DNA sequence: TGTGCCAGCAATGAAAAGTTACTCTCAGATACGCAGTATTTT. It specifies CASNEKLLSDTQYF.